The rows below give T cell receptor beta chains drawn from one sample of a study of cytomegalovirus exposure and HLA in healthy donors. TCRdb's copy holds only in-frame clones and misses some; the assay was immunoSEQ multiplex PCR. This sample has about 270,000 clones, with roughly 70% found just once. Material for sequencing was PBMCs. Receptor source: a female donor in good health and CMV-seronegative. Each CDR3 is given with its conserved first and last residue. Each record gives: V gene, clone size, D gene, J gene, CDR3 DNA, CDR3 protein. The D gene is left open where the match is weak. Some rows have no size entry. The others give once, few or many, or a class for an expanded clone.

>TRBV7-7|.|.|TRBJ2-1
TGTGCTAGCAGCCAGAAAGGAGTGTTGGGTGAGCAGTTCTTC
CASSQKGVLGEQFF
>TRBV5-1|.|TRBD2|TRBJ2-1
TGCGCCAGCAGCGGGCGGACTAGCGGATCCTACAATGAGCAGTTCTTC
CASSGRTSGSYNEQFF
>TRBV6-4|once|TRBD1|TRBJ2-2
TGTGCCAGCAGTGACACCCCAGGGGGCCCCGGGGAGCTGTTTTTT
CASSDTPGGPGELFF
>TRBV5-1|.|TRBD1|TRBJ1-4
TGCGCCAGCAGCCAAGCAGGGGGCACAACTAATGAAAAACTGTTTTTT
CASSQAGGTTNEKLFF
>TRBV4-1|.|TRBD2|TRBJ2-3
TGCGCCAGCAGCCAAGAGACTAGCGGGAGCTTGCAGTATTTT
CASSQETSGSLQYF
>TRBV15|.|TRBD2|TRBJ2-4
TGTGCCACCAGCAGAGCTCGTGGACTAGCGGAAAACATTCAGTACTTC
CATSRARGLAENIQYF
>TRBV7-2|.|.|TRBJ1-5
TGTGCCAGCAGCCCATACACTAGCAATCAGCCCCAGCACTTT
CASSPYTSNQPQHF
>TRBV5-1|.|TRBD2|TRBJ2-1
TGCGCCAGCAGCCTTGGATCTAGCGGGAGTAGCAATGAGCAGTTCTTC
CASSLGSSGSSNEQFF
>TRBV4-1|.|.|TRBJ1-5
TGCGCCAGCAGCCAAGAGAGGGAGGGGGGCAGCAATCAGCCCCAGCATTTT
CASSQEREGGSNQPQHF
>TRBV6-1|.|.|TRBJ1-3
TGTGCCAGCAGGACAGCTGGAAACACCATATATTTT
CASRTAGNTIYF
>TRBV5-1|.|TRBD2|TRBJ2-7
TGCGCCAGCAGCGCCACTAGCGGTAAATCCTACGAGCAGTACTTC
CASSATSGKSYEQYF
>TRBV7-2|once|.|TRBJ1-5
TGTGCCAGCAGTTCAGCCCACAGGGTAAACCAGCCCCAGCATTTT
CASSSAHRVNQPQHF
>TRBV21-1|few|.|TRBJ2-3
TGTGCCAGCACCGCAGGGGGCCCGGGTAACCCTAGGACAGATACGCAGTATTTT
CASTAGGPGNPRTDTQYF
>TRBV18|.|TRBD2|TRBJ2-5
TGTGCCAGCTCACTGACCTTCGGACTAGCGGGGGAAGAGACCCAGTACTTC
CASSLTFGLAGEETQYF
>TRBV6-6|few|.|TRBJ2-7
TGTGCCAGCAGTTACTCGAATGCAGGGGACGAGCAGTACTTC
CASSYSNAGDEQYF
>TRBV20-1|.|.|TRBJ1-2
TGCAGTGCTAGCGTTGGCTACACCTTC
CSASVGYTF
>TRBV28|.|.|TRBJ1-2
TGTGCCAGCAAACTCCCGGGATACTATGGCTACACCTTC
CASKLPGYYGYTF
>TRBV5-1|.|TRBD1|TRBJ1-3
TGCGCCAGCAGCTTGGAACAGGGGATGGGAGGAAACACCATATATTTT
CASSLEQGMGGNTIYF
>TRBV10-3|.|.|TRBJ2-7
TGTGCCATGGGACACTTCTCCTACGAGCAGTACTTC
CAMGHFSYEQYF
>TRBV30|few|TRBD1|TRBJ1-5
TGTGCCTGGAGCCTAAGACAGGGAAGGGCTTATAGCAATCAGCCCCAGCATTTT
CAWSLRQGRAYSNQPQHF
>TRBV5-1|once|TRBD1|TRBJ1-1
TGCGCCAGCAGCCGACAGGGATTCAACACTGAAGCTTTCTTT
CASSRQGFNTEAFF
>TRBV7-6|few|TRBD1|TRBJ2-3
TGTGCCAGCGGGCGGGGACAGGGAACAGATACGCAGTATTTT
CASGRGQGTDTQYF
>TRBV29-1|.|TRBD1|TRBJ2-7
TGCAGCGTCACCGCCGGGACAGGGGGTAACAAGCAGTACTTC
CSVTAGTGGNKQYF
>TRBV12-5|.|TRBD2|TRBJ2-1
TGTGCTAGTGGTGGCGGACTAGCGGGAGCCTACAATGAGCAGTTCTTC
CASGGGLAGAYNEQFF
>TRBV10-3|.|TRBD2|TRBJ2-2
TGTGCCATCAGCCTGACTAGCGACACCGGGGAGCTGTTTTTT
CAISLTSDTGELFF
>TRBV2|few|TRBD1|TRBJ1-5
TGTGCCAGCAGGGGGAAGGTGGGGACAGGGGGCTGGAATCAGCCCCAGCATTTT
CASRGKVGTGGWNQPQHF
>TRBV5-1|.|TRBD1|TRBJ1-1
TGCGCCAGCAGCTTGGTGGCAGGGGGCGCTTCGGCTGAAGCTTTCTTT
CASSLVAGGASAEAFF
>TRBV14|.|.|TRBJ2-2
TGTGCCAGCAGCCAAATGGCAGACACCGGGGAGCTGTTTTTT
CASSQMADTGELFF
>TRBV29-1|.|TRBD1|TRBJ2-7
TGCAGCGTTGAAGGGACAGGCGACACCTACGAGCAGTACTTC
CSVEGTGDTYEQYF
>TRBV19|.|TRBD2|TRBJ2-1
TGTGCCAGTAGTACTAGCGGGAGCTACAATGAGCAGTTCTTC
CASSTSGSYNEQFF
>TRBV6-6|.|TRBD2|TRBJ2-7
TGTGCCAGCAGTTTAATAGCGGGAGGGCCATTTAACGAGCAGTACTTC
CASSLIAGGPFNEQYF
>TRBV11-2|.|TRBD2|TRBJ2-7
TGTGCCAGCAGCCCCGGACTAGCTTCGTCCTACGAGCAGTACTTC
CASSPGLASSYEQYF
>TRBV4-1|.|TRBD2|TRBJ2-7
TGCGCCAGCAGCCCACTAGCGGGCTACGAGCAGTACTTC
CASSPLAGYEQYF
>TRBV6-1|.|TRBD2|TRBJ2-5
TGTGCCAGCAGTCGAGGGACTAGCGGGGAGACCCAGTACTTC
CASSRGTSGETQYF
>TRBV10-3|few|.|TRBJ1-4
TGTGCCATCAGGGACTTTAATGAAAAACTGTTTTTT
CAIRDFNEKLFF
>TRBV4-1|few|.|TRBJ1-2
TGCGCCAGCAGCCAAGATTCCACAGGGTTGCACGGCTACACCTTC
CASSQDSTGLHGYTF
>TRBV5-6|few|.|TRBJ2-6
TGTGCCAGCAGAGTAACTTCTGGGGCCAACGTCCTGACTTTC
CASRVTSGANVLTF
>TRBV30|.|.|TRBJ2-3
TGTGCCTGGAGTGATCGGGTCAGCACAGATACGCAGTATTTT
CAWSDRVSTDTQYF
>TRBV7-2|.|TRBD2|TRBJ2-5
TGTGCCAGCAGCTTAGCGCAGATAGCGGGAGGGCTGGAGACCCAGTACTTC
CASSLAQIAGGLETQYF
>TRBV7-9|.|.|TRBJ1-5
TGTGCCAGCAGCACCGCCGGTGGTAACAATCAGCCCCAGCATTTT
CASSTAGGNNQPQHF
>TRBV4-2|.|TRBD2|TRBJ2-7
TGTGCCAGCAGCCAATCGGGACTAGCGGGCCAGGGCACCTACGAGCAGTACTTC
CASSQSGLAGQGTYEQYF
>TRBV27|once|.|TRBJ1-5
TGTGCCAGCAGATTAGGGTGGGGCATCGATCAGCCCCAGCATTTT
CASRLGWGIDQPQHF
>TRBV5-1|.|TRBD1|TRBJ1-2
TGCGCCAGCAGCTTTCAGCCAACCGGGACAGGGAATAGCTACACCTTC
CASSFQPTGTGNSYTF
>TRBV27|.|TRBD1|TRBJ2-7
TGTGCCAGCAGTCCGGGACAGGGGATCACCTACGAGCAGTACTTC
CASSPGQGITYEQYF
>TRBV5-6|.|.|TRBJ1-1
TGTGCCAGCAGCCACCGCAATAGGCAGGGTCCCACCTACACTGAAGCTTTCTTT
CASSHRNRQGPTYTEAFF
>TRBV4-1|.|.|TRBJ2-7
TGCGCCAGCAGCCGAGGACAGAGTGCCGAGCAGTACTTC
CASSRGQSAEQYF
>TRBV7-8|.|TRBD1|TRBJ1-1
TGTGCCAGCAGCTCAAGTGGAGGACAGGGTGAAGCTTTCTTT
CASSSSGGQGEAFF
>TRBV2|.|.|TRBJ2-1
TGTGCCAGCGGGGAGGCGTACTCCTACAATGAGCAGTTCTTC
CASGEAYSYNEQFF
>TRBV30|.|TRBD1|TRBJ1-1
TGTGCCTGGGATCCGGGACAGGGGGCCGGTTGGGGCACTGAAGCTTTCTTT
CAWDPGQGAGWGTEAFF
>TRBV5-1|.|.|TRBJ2-7
TGCGCCAGCAGCTTGGGACAGGTCTCCTACGAGCAGTACTTC
CASSLGQVSYEQYF
>TRBV6-1|once|.|TRBJ2-1
TGTGCCAGCAGAGCCTTTGGGGTCGGGAGCAGGGAGCAGTTCTTC
CASRAFGVGSREQFF
>TRBV15|.|TRBD2|TRBJ2-1
TGTGCCACCAGCAGAGATTTGAGACTAGCGGGAGGGAGCTCCTACAATGAGCAGTTCTTC
CATSRDLRLAGGSSYNEQFF
>TRBV5-1|.|.|TRBJ2-3
TGCGCCAGCAGCCCCCAGAGCACAGATACGCAGTATTTT
CASSPQSTDTQYF
>TRBV7-9|few|.|TRBJ2-6
TGTGCCAGCAGCTCCACGACACACAGGGAAATTACTGGGGCCAACGTCCTGACTTTC
CASSSTTHREITGANVLTF
>TRBV7-9|.|.|TRBJ1-1
TGTGCCAGCAGCTTGACGGACAGGAACACTGAAGCTTTCTTT
CASSLTDRNTEAFF
>TRBV27|.|.|TRBJ2-7
TGTGCCAGCAATCCTAGCGGCAGGGGAGGTGGGGTTTTC
CASNPSGRGGGVF
>TRBV7-8|.|TRBD2|TRBJ2-3
TGTGCCAGCAGCTTAGGGCTTAGCGGGCCAGATACGCAGTATTTT
CASSLGLSGPDTQYF
>TRBV5-4|.|TRBD1|TRBJ1-1
TGTGCCAGCAGCTTGTTCGAGGGGGACAGGCTGAGCACTGAAGCTTTCTTT
CASSLFEGDRLSTEAFF
>TRBV5-1|once|TRBD2|TRBJ2-3
TGCGCCAGCAACCTCCGGGGAGGGCCGAGCACAGATACGCAGTATTTT
CASNLRGGPSTDTQYF